This record concerns one T cell receptor (beta chain) sequence. Its antigen specificity is not known. Base quality data are lacking; no much larger clone is found one base away. The donors were healthy, HIV-negative adults with no recently reported acute infections or vaccinations. Every donor was a Caucasian adult living in Nashville, Tennessee, USA. CD4+ T cells were enriched by magnetic negative selection, after which naive cells were positively selected on CD45RA and the negative fraction was taken as the memory subset. After blood collection by leukapheresis, PBMCs were isolated using Ficoll-Histopaque density gradient centrifugation and then cryopreserved in the vapor phase of liquid nitrogen. Analytical flow cytometry was used to check the purity and quantity of every magnetically sorted T cell population. From each sorted fraction, genomic DNA was isolated and quantified by UV absorbance on a Nanodrop 2000c.

TCR CDR3 regions were amplified from genomic DNA by multiplex PCR using the deep immunoSEQ assay. For each cell subset, the extracted genomic DNA was distributed evenly across all wells of several immunoSEQ 96-well plates, and each plate served as one replicate. For sorted subsets, roughly 190 ng of genomic DNA, equivalent to tens of thousands of T cell genomes, went into each replicate PCR. The purified libraries were quantified using a Qubit 3.0 fluorometer, sized with a Bioanalyzer 2100, and then quantified again using the KAPA Library Quantification kit. A separate single-read 150-cycle Illumina NextSeq 550 flow cell was used to sequence each immunoSEQ 96-well plate. Regarding the original processing steps: The immunoSEQ output contained only junctional sequences without quality scores, so filtering could not match that applied to full-length reads. Sequences were annotated with PyIR, a Python wrapper for IgBLAST v1.9, using IMGT germline references to assign V/J genes and CDR3. Any read was removed if the V/J assignment was weak (E-value above 1e-6), the CDR3 was missing, or the read contained stop codons, out-of-frame junctions, or ambiguous translated residues. V3J clonotypes were defined as sequences sharing an identical inferred V gene, J gene, and CDR3 amino acid sequence. Percentage overlap between repertoires was computed as shared unique clonotypes divided by the size of the smaller repertoire. Repertoire richness was assessed with RTK rarefaction, the Chao1 estimator, and Recon v2.1 estimates of unobserved clonotypes. OLGA was used to compute generation probabilities for all TCRbeta clonotypes that the gDNA method yielded from a handful of donors. Imported from immuneACCESS, the table was reduced by TCRdb to in-frame sequences with V and J called. These copies leave out some clones; in studies compared against another copy, an unresolved V gene accounts for under half, and the cause of the remainder is not known. The DNA gave D and trimming, while V, J and clone size come from that table. The sample table shows over 400,000 clones, and 95% to 96% are seen once. The top ten clonotypes cover around 0.066% of the sample.

The entry originates in a study of shared clonotypes between healthy human individuals (dated by TCRdb to the early 2020s). For the study in its entirety: A couple of women and three men aged 18 to 49 years were included in the cohort. To estimate repertoire size and how much clonotype sharing occurs between individuals, the study deeply sequenced the blood TCR repertoires of 5 or 6 healthy adults. Leukapheresis yielded between about 0.8 and 8.9 billion PBMCs per donor. For each donor, CD4 naive and CD4 memory were each given three plates, CD8 naive was given two plates, and CD8 memory was given one plate. Different laboratories and diverse techniques were used to prepare libraries and sequence TCR repertoires, to increase sequencing depth and limit assay-specific biases. What the research found in general, with its limitations: Larger estimated clonotype richness was generally found for naive subsets than for memory subsets. The genetic and exposure-history diversity represented was limited by the small number of donors. Sharing across several donors was observed for roughly 5.4% of naive CD4, 3% to 4% of naive CD8, about 2.5% of memory CD4, and roughly 0.43% of memory CD8 clonotypes. Incomplete sequencing was indicated by rarefaction of sorted-subset datasets, despite the large sequencing depth. Higher generation probabilities were observed for clonotypes shared by all four sorted-subset donors than for non-shared clonotypes. Sampling was limited to blood, and TCR repertoires in tissue likely differ from TCR repertoires in blood. Pairwise subsampling led to the expectation that sequencing depth would affect the degree of clonotype sharing among donors.

The clonotype comes from a woman in her thirties in good health. The sequenced sample consisted of naive CD4+ T cells sorted from blood. The label giving this sample's cell subset or site can be read as: CD45RA+ positively selected.

Here is the DNA: TGCGCCAGCAGCCAGGGGATTTTAGGAAACACCATATATTTT. Translated, it reads CASSQGILGNTIYF. Recombination joined TRBV4-1 with TRBJ1-3, with no confident D gene call. Measured from the cysteine to the phenylalanine, the CDR3 is 14 residues long. Only the CDR3 DNA stays, 42 bases, in frame from base 1. Based on the germline V gene, the CDR1 and CDR2 sequences are MGHRA and YSYEKL. The V end loses 3 bases and the J end loses 4 bases, and a stretch of 10 bases separates them.